Listed below are T cell receptor beta chains from one sample, sequenced in a study of blood T cell repertoires in COVID-19. Repertoires were generated with immunoSEQ multiplex PCR, while TCRdb's copy carries only in-frame clones and drops some. In the table there are under 85,000 clones, roughly 86% of which are singletons. The sample comprised peripheral blood. All receptors come from a man between 65 and 85 years old with acute or convalescent COVID-19. CDR3s include the opening cysteine and the closing phenylalanine or tryptophan. A D gene is named only where the DNA matches it firmly. The size field is filled for only some rows; it gives once, few, many or a size class.

J	V	D	size	DNA	CDR3
TRBJ2-1	TRBV3-1/TRBV3-2	-	-	TGTGCCAGCAGCCATTCAGGGGCGGGCTACAATGAGCAGTTCTTC	CASSHSGAGYNEQFF
TRBJ1-4	TRBV3-1/TRBV3-2	TRBD1	-	TGTGCCAGCAGCCAGCAGGGGGGCCATGAAAAACTGTTTTTT	CASSQQGGHEKLFF
TRBJ1-2	TRBV10-3	-	-	TGTGCCATCAGCGAAGACAGAAACTATGGCTACACCTTC	CAISEDRNYGYTF
TRBJ2-7	TRBV25-1	TRBD2	-	TGTGCCAGTAGCTGGGGGGAGGGATCCTACGAGCAGTACTTC	CASSWGEGSYEQYF
TRBJ2-1	TRBV11-2	TRBD1	-	TGTGCCAGCAGCAAGGACAGGGGGCTCCTATTCTTC	CASSKDRGLLFF
TRBJ2-3	TRBV29-1	-	-	TGCAGCGCAGATGGACTCTCTACTCTCACAGATACGCAGTATTTT	CSADGLSTLTDTQYF
TRBJ2-2	TRBV9	TRBD2	-	TGTGCCAGCAGCGGCGGCGGGCGGGAGTGGGGGGAGCTGTTTTTT	CASSGGGREWGELFF
TRBJ1-5	TRBV3-1/TRBV3-2	TRBD1	once	TGTGCCAGCAGCCAGAACACGGGACAGCTAAATCAGCCCCAGCATTTT	CASSQNTGQLNQPQHF
TRBJ2-7	TRBV7-2	TRBD1	-	TGTGCCAGCAGCTTACAAGCAGGGGGCTCCTACGAGCAGTACTTC	CASSLQAGGSYEQYF
TRBJ2-7	TRBV28	-	-	TGTGCCAGCAGACAGACAACAGTCACCGAGCAGTACTTC	CASRQTTVTEQYF
TRBJ2-1	TRBV6-5	TRBD2	-	TGTGCCAGCAGCGGGACTAGCGGATACAATGAGCAGTTCTTC	CASSGTSGYNEQFF
TRBJ2-3	TRBV5-1	-	-	TGCGCCAGCAGCTTGTTTGGGGGCCGCGATACGCAGTATTTT	CASSLFGGRDTQYF
TRBJ1-1	TRBV19	-	-	TGTGCCAGTAGTATAGAGGGCGTGAACACTGAAGCTTTCTTT	CASSIEGVNTEAFF
TRBJ2-7	TRBV5-4	-	-	TGTGCCAGCAGCTTCGGACAGGGACTACTGGGGGAGCAGTACTTC	CASSFGQGLLGEQYF
TRBJ1-6	TRBV27	-	-	TGTGCCAGCAGTTCCCCCCCGGCACCCCTCCACTTT	CASSSPPAPLHF
TRBJ1-6	TRBV10-3	-	-	TGTGCCATCAGTGATGTAGGAGGATCATCACCCCTCCACTTT	CAISDVGGSSPLHF
TRBJ1-4	TRBV28	-	-	TGTGCCAGCAGTTTTGTAGGAGCGACTAATGAAAAACTGTTTTTT	CASSFVGATNEKLFF
TRBJ2-1	TRBV6-2/TRBV6-3	TRBD2	-	TGTGCCAGCAGCTTTGGGGTGACGGCGGGGGGCCCCTACAATGAGCAGTTCTTC	CASSFGVTAGGPYNEQFF
TRBJ1-5	TRBV19	TRBD1	-	TGTGCCAGTAGTTCGTACCGGGACAGGGGGCCGGGTGGCAATCAGCCCCAGCATTTT	CASSSYRDRGPGGNQPQHF
TRBJ1-5	TRBV2	TRBD1	-	TGTGCCAGCACCTTAGGACAGGCTAATAGCAATCAGCCCCAGCATTTT	CASTLGQANSNQPQHF
TRBJ2-1	TRBV5-1	-	-	TGCGCCAGCAGCTTGCCCTCGAATGAGCAGTTCTTC	CASSLPSNEQFF
TRBJ2-7	TRBV5-4	-	-	TGTGCCAGCAGCTTGGATGGGCTGGGCGAGCAGTACTTC	CASSLDGLGEQYF
TRBJ2-3	TRBV27	TRBD2	once	TGTGCCAGCAGATTAGCGGGATACACAGATACGCAGTATTTT	CASRLAGYTDTQYF
TRBJ2-7	TRBV5-1	TRBD2	-	TGCGCCAGCAGCTCGGGGGGGTGGAGCTCCTACGAGCAGTACTTC	CASSSGGWSSYEQYF
TRBJ1-2	TRBV19	TRBD1	-	TGTGCCAGTCGACAGGGGCACTTTAACTATGGCTACACCTTC	CASRQGHFNYGYTF
TRBJ1-1	TRBV27	TRBD1	-	TGTGCCAGCAGTTTTGACAGGGGAATGAACACTGAAGCTTTCTTT	CASSFDRGMNTEAFF
TRBJ2-2	TRBV11-2	-	-	TGTGCCAGCAGCCATTCATCGGGGTACGGGGAGCTGTTTTTT	CASSHSSGYGELFF
TRBJ2-1	TRBV2	-	-	TGTGCCAGCACACAGTACAATGAGCAGTTCTTC	CASTQYNEQFF
TRBJ1-2	TRBV29-1	-	-	TGCAGCGTTGGGTTAGGAGCTAACTATGGCTACACCTTC	CSVGLGANYGYTF
TRBJ1-1	TRBV28	TRBD1	few	TGTGCCAGCAGTCTAGGGGACAGGGTGAACACTGAAGCTTTCTTT	CASSLGDRVNTEAFF
TRBJ2-7	TRBV15	-	-	TGTGCCACCAGCAGAGATCAGGGATTCTCCTACGAGCAGTACTTC	CATSRDQGFSYEQYF
TRBJ2-1	TRBV10-3	TRBD2	-	TGTGCCCATCAAGGGACTAGCGGGACAGAGCAGTTCTTC	CAHQGTSGTEQFF
TRBJ2-5	TRBV7-7	TRBD1	-	TGTGCCAGCAGCTCTACAGGGGCCGGTTTTCAAGAGACCCAGTACTTC	CASSSTGAGFQETQYF
TRBJ2-7	TRBV10-3	-	-	TGTGCCACCTCCCTAAGGGGGAACTACGAGCAGTACTTC	CATSLRGNYEQYF
TRBJ1-5	TRBV10-3	TRBD1	-	TGTGCCAGCCGAATAGGGACAGACGGGGGTCAGCCCCAGCATTTT	CASRIGTDGGQPQHF
TRBJ1-6	TRBV3-1/TRBV3-2	-	-	TGTGCCAGCAGCCAAGGCACGGGGAGTGGTAATTCACCCCTCCACTTT	CASSQGTGSGNSPLHF
TRBJ1-3	TRBV7-2	-	-	TGTGCCAGCAGCTTAATTCCGGGAACGGCTGGAAACACCATATATTTT	CASSLIPGTAGNTIYF
TRBJ2-3	TRBV6-5	TRBD2	-	TGTGCCACCAGGGTACGACTAGCCACAGATACGCAGTATTTT	CATRVRLATDTQYF
TRBJ2-1	TRBV6-5	TRBD1	-	TGTGCCAGCATCCCCGGGACAGTACCCTACAATGAGCAGTTCTTC	CASIPGTVPYNEQFF
TRBJ1-5	TRBV2	-	-	TGTGCCAGCAGTGAAGGGACACCCATCCCCAATCAGCCCCAGCATTTT	CASSEGTPIPNQPQHF
TRBJ2-3	TRBV6-5	-	-	TGTGCCAGCCGACTACCGGGGGCAGATACGCAGTATTTT	CASRLPGADTQYF
TRBJ1-4	TRBV21-1	-	-	TGTGCCAGCAGCATAGGGGGACAGGTGGATGAAAAACTGTTTTTT	CASSIGGQVDEKLFF
TRBJ2-3	TRBV6-2/TRBV6-3	TRBD2	-	TGTGCCAGCAGTTTGGCGGGGGGGATCAGCACAGATACGCAGTATTTT	CASSLAGGISTDTQYF
TRBJ1-3	TRBV10-3	-	once	TGTGCCATCGCACCCGACAGGCACTCTGGAAACACCATATATTTT	CAIAPDRHSGNTIYF
TRBJ2-7	TRBV18	TRBD1	-	TGTGCCAGCTCACAAGGGACAGTATCCTACGAGCAGTACTTC	CASSQGTVSYEQYF
TRBJ1-5	TRBV5-1	TRBD1	-	TGCGCCAGCAGCCCCAACCCGACAGGGGTCAATCAGCCCCAGCATTTT	CASSPNPTGVNQPQHF
TRBJ2-1	TRBV7-9	-	-	TGTGCCAGCGGGACAACCCAAGACAGACGAGTATCCTACAATGAGCAGTTCTTC	CASGTTQDRRVSYNEQFF
TRBJ1-2	TRBV11-2	-	-	TGTGCCAGCAGCTTAAGTGACAAACTCTATGGCTACACCTTC	CASSLSDKLYGYTF
TRBJ2-7	TRBV27	-	once	TGTGCCAGCAGTTTAGGAGGGGGCAGCCGCGAGCAGTACTTC	CASSLGGGSREQYF
TRBJ2-4	TRBV19	-	once	TGTGCCAGTAGTATCGGGGGATTCCTAGCCAAAAACATTCAGTACTTC	CASSIGGFLAKNIQYF
TRBJ1-2	TRBV7-2	TRBD1	-	TGTGCCAGCAGCCCAGAACGGACAGGGTGGTATGGCTACACCTTC	CASSPERTGWYGYTF
TRBJ1-5	TRBV1	-	-	TGCACCAGCAGCCCTCTCGAGCAGTGGACAGGGGAGATTAGCAATCAGCCCCAGCATTTT	CTSSPLEQWTGEISNQPQHF
TRBJ2-2	TRBV28	-	-	TGTGCCAGCAGCGAACCCCGGGGGATCGGTCAAAACACCGGGGAGCTGTTTTTT	CASSEPRGIGQNTGELFF
TRBJ2-7	TRBV4-3	TRBD2	once	TGCGCCAGCAGCCAAACTAGCGGGGGAAACTCCTACGAGCAGTACTTC	CASSQTSGGNSYEQYF
TRBJ2-1	TRBV11-3	TRBD2	-	TGTGCCAGCAGCTTTCTAGCGGGAATCTACAATGAGCAGTTCTTC	CASSFLAGIYNEQFF